Presented here are 28 T cell receptor beta chains from one specimen sequenced in a study of blood T cell repertoires in COVID-19. Clones were sequenced by immunoSEQ multiplex PCR, and TCRdb holds only the in-frame ones, with some missing. This sample has hundreds of thousands of clones, with roughly 87% found just once. Sequenced sample: PBMCs or T cells enriched from blood (not recorded which). The receptors originated from a woman aged 30 to 39 who had recovered from COVID-19.

This chain joins TRBV3-1 (or the pseudogene TRBV3-2) and TRBJ1-1; maybe TRBD1 (5 bases). The CDR3 loop spans 13 amino acids. Trimming pared 5 bases from V and 10 bases from J, leaving 17 bases between. The germline gives CDR1 LGHDT, CDR2 YNNKEL (reference sequence). Here the CDR3 reads CASSTRGERGAFF. Here the CDR3 DNA reads TGTGCCAGCAGCACGCGGGGGGAGCGAGGAGCTTTCTTT.

The rearrangement links TRBV7-9 to TRBJ1-1; D remains unclear. The V end was cut by 5 bases, the J end by 11 bases, with 9 bases between. Germline CDR1 and CDR2: SEHNR and FQNEAQ (reference sequence). The CDR3 contains 10 residues. The CDR3: CASSATGAFF. The CDR3 DNA reads as TGTGCCAGCAGCGCTACGGGGGCTTTCTTT.

The chain combines TRBV21-1 with TRBJ2-7; the table's TRBD2 call for D was not verified on the DNA. TRBV21-1 represents a pseudogene. This CDR3 comprises 18 residues. The CDR3 protein is CASSIYPYRAGGHYEQYF. DNA of the CDR3: TGTGCCAGCAGCATTTATCCCTACAGAGCGGGGGGGCACTACGAGCAGTACTTC.

CDR3 sequence: CASSTDRGRRGYTF. Here the CDR3 DNA reads TGTGCCAGCAGTACGGACAGGGGGCGCAGGGGCTACACCTTC. The chain links TRBV28 to TRBJ1-2; 11 positions agree with TRBD1. The J segment lost 8 bases and the V segment lost 5 bases, leaving 7 bases of the junction unmatched. From germline, CDR1 is MDHEN and CDR2 SYDVKM. CDR3 length: 14 amino acids.

Regarding this clone: A much bigger clone sits one base away, suggesting this may be a read error. This chain links TRBV11-3 with TRBJ2-7; TRBD1 matches 10 bases. CDR1 SGHNT and CDR2 YENEEA come from the germline V gene. The CDR3 loop spans 13 amino acids. The junction had 3 bases not matched to a gene; V was cut back by 5 bases and J by 5 bases. Here the CDR3 reads CASSLGQGNEQYF. CDR3 nucleotide sequence: TGTGCCAGCAGCCTGGGACAGGGGAACGAGCAGTACTTC.

The chain is built from TRBV7-6 and TRBJ2-4, with D tentatively TRBD2 (6 bases). V was cut by 5 bases and J by 2 bases, with 13 bases left in between. This CDR3 has 15 residues. Germline CDR1 reads SGHVS; CDR2 reads FNYEAQ. The CDR3 reads CASSTGGLTKNIQYF. The DNA for the CDR3 is TGTGCCAGCAGCACTGGAGGGCTAACCAAAAACATTCAGTACTTC.

The rearrangement links TRBV5-4 to TRBJ2-7; D may be TRBD1 (5 bases). The CDR3 is 15 residues long. The germline V gene has CDR1 SGHNT and CDR2 YYREEE (reference sequence). The germline V and J ends were trimmed by 3 bases and 3 bases, with 16 bases remaining between them. The CDR3 region is CASSSYSGRGYEQYF. Written as DNA, the CDR3 is TGTGCCAGCAGCTCTTACTCAGGGCGCGGCTACGAGCAGTACTTC.

The chain employs TRBV28 and TRBJ1-2; the D gene is possibly TRBD1 (5 bases). CDR1 and CDR2 (germline): MDHEN, SYDVKM. V dropped 2 bases and J dropped 5 bases, with 15 bases sitting between them. The CDR3 contains 15 residues. CDR3 nucleotide sequence: TGTGCCAGCAGTTTAGTAGCCAGGGCGCAATATGGCTACACCTTC. This codes for CASSLVARAQYGYTF.

This chain links TRBV27 with TRBJ2-3; D perhaps matches TRBD2 (6 bases). V was trimmed by 4 bases and J by 2 bases, leaving 16 bases between them. CDR1 MNHEY and CDR2 SMNVEV come from the germline V gene (reference sequence). CDR3 size: 16 residues. For the CDR3, the DNA is TGTGCCAGCAGTTCCCCTCGCAGGGAGGACACAGATACGCAGTATTTT. This sequence encodes CASSSPRREDTDTQYF.

CDR3 DNA sequence: TGTGCCAGCAGCCGAGAGACAGGGAATGGCTACACCTTC. It translates to CASSRETGNGYTF. The V call is TRBV7-9, the J call TRBJ1-2, with 7 nucleotides matching TRBD1. This CDR3 comprises 13 residues. V gave up 5 bases and J gave up 6 bases; unmatched junction bases: 6. Per the germline V gene, CDR1 is SEHNR and CDR2 is FQNEAQ (reference sequence).

The chain couples TRBV5-1 to TRBJ2-7; D possibly corresponds to TRBD2 (6 bases). CDR1 is SGHRS and CDR2 is YFSETQ in the germline V gene. The V end lost 4 bases, the J end lost 7 bases, and 15 bases lay between the germline ends. The CDR3 runs to 13 residues. CDR3 amino acids: CASSPDGAGEQYF. The CDR3 region has the DNA TGCGCCAGCAGCCCCGACGGGGCGGGGGAGCAGTACTTC.

In its sample, this clone was seen many times. The V call is TRBV5-1, the J call TRBJ1-1, with 8 bases matching TRBD1. CDR1 and CDR2 from the germline V gene are SGHRS and YFSETQ. This CDR3 region has 13 residues. V trimming: 4 bases; J trimming: 7 bases; junction bases outside the gene matches: 6. The CDR3 loop reads CASSRGQGNEAFF. DNA of the CDR3: TGCGCCAGCAGCCGCGGACAGGGAAATGAAGCTTTCTTT.

This chain connects TRBV3-1 (or the pseudogene TRBV3-2) to TRBJ2-3, with 11 bases that match TRBD2. J lost 0 bases, V lost 1 base, and 9 bases had no gene match. The germline V gene encodes CDR1 LGHDT and CDR2 YNNKEL (reference sequence). The CDR3 has 19 residues. The CDR3 loop is CASSQGPSGGSRSTDTQYF. The CDR3 DNA is TGTGCCAGCAGCCAAGGGCCTAGCGGGGGGTCCCGTAGCACAGATACGCAGTATTTT.

The chain has TRBV5-1 and TRBJ2-3; 9 bases are shared with TRBD1. Germline V gene sequence: CDR1 SGHRS, CDR2 YFSETQ. The trim removed 1 base at V and 4 bases at J, leaving 4 bases unmatched. This CDR3 is built from 15 residues. The CDR3 reads CASSLTGGASDTQYF. The CDR3 bases are TGCGCCAGCAGCTTGACAGGGGGCGCATCAGATACGCAGTATTTT.

The V and J genes are TRBV5-1 and TRBJ1-4; D is ambiguous. The germline V gene has CDR1 SGHRS and CDR2 YFSETQ. CDR3 length: 14 residues. The germline V and J ends were trimmed by 0 bases and 3 bases, with 6 bases remaining between them. This CDR3 reads CASSLGEANEKLFF. In DNA, the CDR3 is TGCGCCAGCAGCTTGGGGGAGGCTAATGAAAAACTGTTTTTT.

The V call is TRBV9, the J call TRBJ1-1; D not resolved. V dropped 3 bases and J dropped 6 bases, with 15 bases sitting between them. CDR3 length: 14 residues. Germline-derived CDR1 and CDR2 are SGDLS and YYNGEE. CDR3 loop: CASSEGPPRAEAFF. CDR3 nucleotide sequence: TGTGCCAGCAGCGAGGGTCCCCCGAGGGCTGAAGCTTTCTTT.

The rearrangement links TRBV28 to TRBJ2-7, with D perhaps TRBD2 (6 bases). The CDR3 extends over 12 amino acids. The germline V gene has CDR1 MDHEN and CDR2 SYDVKM. The germline V and J ends were trimmed by 3 bases and 4 bases, with 7 bases remaining between them. CDR3 in DNA: TGTGCCAGCAGTTTGGGGACTTACGAGCAGTACTTC. Amino acid sequence: CASSLGTYEQYF.

This chain connects TRBV29-1 to TRBJ2-2; TRBD1 agrees at 7 bases. Losses at the gene ends were 4 bases for V and 4 bases for J; bases not matched to a gene: 0. The CDR3 spans 12 residues. The germline V gene has CDR1 SQVTM and CDR2 ANQGSEA. The CDR3 DNA reads TGCAGCGTTGCAGGGGGCACCGGGGAGCTGTTTTTT. This sequence encodes CSVAGGTGELFF.

V and J are TRBV28 and TRBJ1-2, with D perhaps TRBD1 (6 bases). CDR1 is MDHEN, CDR2 SYDVKM, per germline. The CDR3 runs 15 residues. Trimming took off 6 bases at V and 3 bases at J, with 17 bases between the two ends. CDR3 loop: CASRIKMDSDYGYTF. The CDR3 DNA sequence: TGTGCCAGCAGGATAAAAATGGACAGCGACTATGGCTACACCTTC.

This clone is a singleton in its sample. DNA of the CDR3: TGTGCCAGCAGCGACCCGATGAGACCCGACATGAACACTGAAGCTTTCTTT. This codes for CASSDPMRPDMNTEAFF. The chain joins TRBV9 to TRBJ1-1; D unclear. Germline CDR1 reads SGDLS; CDR2 reads YYNGEE. V was shortened by 3 bases and J by 0 bases, with 18 bases between the two germline ends. This CDR3 spans 17 amino acids.

The V and J genes are TRBV4-3 and TRBJ2-1; D possibly corresponds to TRBD2 (6 bases). The V and J ends lost 5 bases and 6 bases respectively, with 11 bases between them. This CDR3 comprises 13 residues. Germline V gene lookup returns CDR1 LGHNA and CDR2 YSLEER. The CDR3 DNA follows: TGCGCCAGCAGCTCGCGGGGTCTCAATGAGCAGTTCTTC. Protein product: CASSSRGLNEQFF.

The rearrangement joins TRBV10-3 to TRBJ2-7, with 10 bases matching TRBD2. J gave up 5 bases and V 3 bases, and 7 bases lay outside the gene matches. CDR3 size: 15 residues. The germline CDR1 and CDR2 sequences are ENHRY and SYGVKD. As DNA, the CDR3 is TGTGCCATCAGTGACTCTAGCGGGGGCATCCACGAGCAGTACTTC. Its protein is CAISDSSGGIHEQYF.

The chain has TRBV15 and TRBJ2-3; D not certain. There are 13 residues in the CDR3. From germline, CDR1 is LNHNV and CDR2 YYDKDF (reference sequence). The V gene lost 0 bases and the J gene lost 2 bases, with 3 bases spanning the gap. Here the CDR3 DNA reads TGTGCCACCAGCAGAGACCACACAGATACGCAGTATTTT. Amino acid sequence: CATSRDHTDTQYF. Variable domain in full (rest from reference TRBV15 and TRBJ2-3): DAMVIQNPRYQVTQFGKPVTLSCSQTLNHNVMYWYQQKSSQAPKLLFHYYDKDFNNEADTPDNFQSRRPNTSFCFLDIRSPGLGDTAMYLCATSRDHTDTQYFGPGTRLTVL.

The rearrangement uses TRBV25-1 and TRBJ2-1, with TRBD2 matching over 8 bases. The CDR3 is made up of 16 amino acids. Germline CDR1 reads MGHDK; CDR2 reads SYGVNS. V shed 5 bases, J shed 0 bases, and the junction held 6 bases outside the gene matches. DNA for the CDR3: TGTGCCAGCAGTTTCAGCGGGGGAAGCTCCTACAATGAGCAGTTCTTC. Amino acids: CASSFSGGSSYNEQFF.

The chain carries TRBV6-5 and TRBJ2-5, with a tentative D call TRBD2 (6 bases). Germline V lookup: CDR1 MNHEY, CDR2 SVGAGI. The CDR3 loop spans 15 amino acids. V was trimmed by 5 bases and J by 6 bases, leaving 19 bases between them. The CDR3 nucleotides read TGTGCCAGCAGTCAAACTTGGGGACTCAGGAAGACCCAGTACTTC. Its translation is CASSQTWGLRKTQYF.

The rearrangement joins TRBV6-2 or TRBV6-3 to TRBJ1-5; unclear D gene. V lost 2 bases to trimming and J lost 0 bases, with 17 bases between them. This CDR3 is built from 18 residues. The V gene's germline CDR1 is MNHEY and CDR2 SVGEGT. CDR3 amino acids: CASSYPLGAVDSNQPQHF. As DNA, the CDR3 is TGTGCCAGCAGTTACCCATTAGGAGCGGTTGATAGCAATCAGCCCCAGCATTTT.

The chain is built from TRBV5-1 and TRBJ1-1; D not certain. V gave up 5 bases and J gave up 0 bases, with 8 bases separating them. The CDR3 runs 13 residues. Germline V gene lookup returns CDR1 SGHRS and CDR2 YFSETQ. The CDR3 DNA reads TGCGCCAGCAGATTAGACATGAACACTGAAGCTTTCTTT. Translating gives CASRLDMNTEAFF.

The sample holds one count of this clone. The chain uses TRBV7-2 and TRBJ1-2; D is possibly TRBD1 (5 bases). CDR3 length equals 12 residues. The germline V gene encodes CDR1 SGHTA and CDR2 FQGNSA. With 1 base removed from V and 8 bases from J, the gap between germline ends came to 8 bases. CDR3 amino acids: CASSLVRTGYTF. The CDR3 DNA sequence: TGTGCCAGCAGCTTAGTAAGGACAGGCTACACCTTC.